This TCR beta chain was identified during a study of blood T cell repertoires in COVID-19 (dated by TCRdb to 2020 to 2022). With regard to the full study: The collaborator samples originated in the United States, Italy and Spain and spanned the acute and convalescent phases of COVID-19. The material from the prospective study consisted of cDNA or gDNA derived from T cells, B-cell-depleted T cells, or PBMCs. Deeply sampled blood TCRbeta repertoires from subjects exposed to, actively infected with, or recovered from COVID-19 were included in the dataset. The repertoires were released in a freely available public database meant as a resource for research on the immune response to SARS-CoV-2. Samples were obtained from the ongoing ImmuneRACE study (first 160 participants) and from roughly 1,300 subjects provided by 6 global collaborators. A de-identified subject ID, COVID-19 status, age in years and sex were almost always included in the sample metadata. HLA class I and class II types, where available, came from metadata supplied by the sample provider rather than from assay-based typing.

Enrolling through a virtual design, the prospective study's participants ranged in age from roughly 18 to 95 years and lived across roughly 24 United States geographic areas. Cohort assignment in the prospective study relied on participant-reported clinical history from a screening survey and a study questionnaire. In the prospective study, whole blood, serum and a nasopharyngeal or oropharyngeal swab were collected from each participant by mobile phlebotomists. Prospective study participants could optionally give additional blood draws and questionnaires over an approximately two-month period. Before DNA extraction, blood samples from the prospective study were shipped at room temperature or frozen. CDR1 and CDR2 (LGHDT, YNNKEL) derive from the germline V gene (reference sequence). There are 14 amino acids in the CDR3, from cysteine to phenylalanine inclusive. Only CDR3 DNA is held: 42 bases, read in frame from base 1. V is cut by 4 bases and J by 5 bases, and the space between the germline ends is 14 bases.

A note on this clone: There is no known antigen for this receptor. One base away there is no much larger clone; base qualities are not given.

The research as a whole found: The amount of clinical and demographic metadata varied by source and participant and was provided uncurated.

TCRbeta CDR3 regions were amplified from genomic DNA by means of the immunoSEQ Assay, a bias-controlled multiplex PCR. Regarding the original processing steps: The number of nucleated cells in each sample was estimated by amplification of reference gene primers within the assay. To quantify the absolute abundance of each unique TCRbeta CDR3 rearrangement, sequence reads were collapsed and filtered. Productive Simpson clonality was computed per sample as the square root of Simpson's diversity index over productive rearrangements. TCRdb holds this immuneACCESS table with in-frame rearrangements only. Some clones are missing; in checked studies, unresolved V genes explain under half, and the rest has no known cause. V and J calls and clone size are copied from that table; D and trimming were computed from the DNA. This sample holds 150,000 to 200,000 clones; around 82% were observed only once. The ten top clones hold around 17% of the sample.

Specimen: PBMCs or T cells enriched from blood (not recorded which). The TCR originated in a woman aged 45-65 years with acute COVID-19. The chain is assembled from TRBV3-1 (or the pseudogene TRBV3-2) and TRBJ1-2; the D gene assignment is ambiguous. The sequence in DNA is TGTGCCAGCAGCCCCCCAGAGGGAGGGTATGGCTACACCTTC. Its coded protein is CASSPPEGGYGYTF.